Presented here are 29 T cell receptor beta chains from one specimen sequenced in a study of blood T cell repertoires in COVID-19. The data were produced by immunoSEQ multiplex PCR, yet TCRdb's version contains in-frame clones alone and is incomplete. The table lists about 310,000 clones, 89% of them singletons, with around 4.8% in the top ten. The sequencing input was PBMCs or T cells enriched from blood (not recorded which). The receptor source for this set is a man aged 60-69 years who had recovered from COVID-19.

The rearrangement links TRBV6-1 to TRBJ1-1, with 7 nucleotides matching TRBD1. J gave up 11 bases and V 2 bases, and 8 bases lay outside the gene matches. CDR3 length: 13 residues. CDR1 and CDR2 from the germline V gene are MNHNS and SASEGT. CDR3 coding DNA: TGTGCCAGCAGTGAACAGACAGGGTTGGTCGCTTTCTTT. Translation: CASSEQTGLVAFF.

This clone was seen once. The chain has TRBV7-9 and TRBJ2-7; 12 nucleotides match TRBD1. V lost 1 base and J lost 6; bases outside the gene matches: 4. The CDR3 is 15 amino acids. Looked up from germline, CDR1 is SEHNR and CDR2 is FQNEAQ (reference sequence). The CDR3 DNA reads TGTGCCAGCAGCTTAGTGAGGGACAGGGGGCGCGAGCAGTACTTC. This codes for CASSLVRDRGREQYF.

Written as DNA, the CDR3 is TGTGCCAGCAGCTTACGGCAGGGGGCCTCCCCCTACGAGCAGTACTTC. Its translation: CASSLRQGASPYEQYF. V usage is TRBV13 and J usage is TRBJ2-7, with 8 bases identical to TRBD1. V trimming: 2 bases; J trimming: 2 bases; junction bases outside the gene matches: 8. Germline V lookup: CDR1 PRHDT, CDR2 FYEKMQ (reference sequence). This CDR3 contains 16 residues.

The chain is built from TRBV28 and TRBJ1-5, with D uncertain. The CDR3 length is 14 residues. CDR1 and CDR2 (germline): MDHEN, SYDVKM. V was shortened by 3 bases and J by 6 bases, with 12 bases between the two germline ends. CDR3 loop: CASSFLREGQPQHF. CDR3 DNA sequence: TGTGCCAGCAGTTTTCTGAGGGAGGGTCAGCCCCAGCATTTT.

The chain joins TRBV9 to TRBJ2-1, with 11 bases fitting TRBD1. The CDR3 consists of 14 residues. The V segment lost 4 bases and the J segment 8 bases; nucleotides outside the gene matches: 5. CDR1 and CDR2 from the germline V gene are SGDLS and YYNGEE. CDR3 in DNA: TGTGCCAGCAGCCCCGGACAGGGGGCTTATGAGCAGTTCTTC. Its protein product is CASSPGQGAYEQFF.

This clone was recorded only once. J is TRBJ1-5 and V is TRBV9, with D unresolved. V shed 0 bases and J shed 2 bases, with 9 bases lying between them. This CDR3 has 15 residues. Germline CDR1 reads SGDLS; CDR2 reads YYNGEE. The CDR3 loop reads CASSVGVVGNQPQHF. The DNA of the CDR3 is TGTGCCAGCAGCGTAGGCGTGGTGGGCAATCAGCCCCAGCATTTT. Combining the CDR3 with reference TRBV9 and TRBJ1-5 gives the whole variable domain DSGVTQTPKHLITATGQRVTLRCSPRSGDLSVYWYQQSLDQGLQFLIQYYNGEERAKGNILERFSAQQFPDLHSELNLSSLELGDSALYFCASSVGVVGNQPQHFGDGTRLSIL.

The sample holds one count of this clone. V is TRBV5-1 and J is TRBJ1-6; 8 bases align to TRBD1. Germline lookup yields CDR1 SGHRS and CDR2 YFSETQ. The length of the CDR3 is 15 residues. The junction had 7 bases not matched to a gene; V was cut back by 4 bases and J by 7 bases. CDR3 bases: TGCGCCAGCAGCCCGGACCGACAGGGGAATTCACCCCTCCACTTT. Translated, it gives CASSPDRQGNSPLHF.

This clone was seen a few times. The chain uses TRBV5-5 and TRBJ2-1; TRBD2 might be the D (6 bases). Trimming removed 1 base from V and 1 base from J, with 9 bases in between. The CDR3 spans 15 residues. Germline lookup yields CDR1 SGHKS and CDR2 YYEKEE (reference sequence). For the CDR3, the DNA is TGTGCCAGCAGCTTGAGTGGGACTTCCTACAATGAGCAGTTCTTC. It is translated as CASSLSGTSYNEQFF.

A remark on this clone: The same CDR3 also results from other DNA sequences found in this sample. The genes are TRBV2 and TRBJ2-7, with 7 bases matching TRBD1. Germline V CDR1 and CDR2: SNHLY, FYNNEI. The CDR3 contains 12 residues. V was clipped by 9 bases and J by 1 base; unmatched bases: 3. CDR3 in DNA: TGTGCCAGTAGACAGGGATCCTACGAGCAGTACTTC. Translating it yields CASRQGSYEQYF. Full variable domain (rest looked up from reference TRBV2 and TRBJ2-7): EPEVTQTPSHQVTQMGQEVILRCVPISNHLYFYWYRQILGQKVEFLVSFYNNEISEKSEIFDDQFSVERPDGSNFTLKIRSTKLEDSAMYFCASRQGSYEQYFGPGTRLTVT.

The chain couples TRBV3-1 (or the pseudogene TRBV3-2) to TRBJ2-7, with TRBD2 identical over 7 bases. The CDR3 contains 13 residues. Germline V gene data show CDR1 as LGHDT and CDR2 as YNNKEL (reference sequence). J was trimmed by 7 bases and V by 5 bases; bases with no gene match: 8. The CDR3 loop is CASSYGRAGEQYF. The CDR3 region has the DNA TGTGCCAGCAGCTATGGTCGAGCGGGGGAGCAGTACTTC.

The gene calls are TRBV7-3 and TRBJ2-1; the D gene is possibly TRBD2 (6 bases). The germline V gene encodes CDR1 SGHTA and CDR2 FQGTGA. V gave up 1 base and J gave up 2 bases, with 12 bases separating them. The CDR3 loop spans 16 amino acids. The CDR3 DNA reads TGTGCCAGCAGCTTAATTAGCGGAGGGACCTACAATGAGCAGTTCTTC. Its translation: CASSLISGGTYNEQFF.

V and J are TRBV9 and TRBJ1-6, with D possibly being TRBD1 (6 bases). The CDR3 is 13 residues long. V gave up 4 bases and J gave up 7 bases, with 9 bases separating them. The germline V gene has CDR1 SGDLS and CDR2 YYNGEE. Here the CDR3 DNA reads TGTGCCAGCAGCCGGGACACGAATTCACCCCTCCACTTT. Translating gives CASSRDTNSPLHF. Using reference TRBV9 and TRBJ1-6 for the parts outside the CDR3, the full variable domain is DSGVTQTPKHLITATGQRVTLRCSPRSGDLSVYWYQQSLDQGLQFLIQYYNGEERAKGNILERFSAQQFPDLHSELNLSSLELGDSALYFCASSRDTNSPLHFGNGTRLTVT.

This chain links TRBV27 with TRBJ2-2; TRBD1 matches 11 bases. Germline loops: CDR1 MNHEY, CDR2 SMNVEV (reference sequence). The CDR3 is 15 amino acids. With V trimmed by 0 bases and J by 7 bases, 1 base remained unmatched. The CDR3 coding sequence is TGTGCCAGCAGTTTATCGGACAGGGGGCTCGGGGAGCTGTTTTTT. This encodes CASSLSDRGLGELFF.

The chain employs TRBV5-1 and TRBJ2-2; TRBD2 aligns across 7 bases. J gave up 6 bases and V 4 bases, and 9 bases lay outside the gene matches. This CDR3 contains 15 residues. CDR1 is SGHRS and CDR2 is YFSETQ in the germline V gene. This chain's CDR3 is CASSPTAGAAGELFF. The CDR3 DNA is TGCGCCAGCAGCCCCACTGCGGGAGCTGCCGGGGAGCTGTTTTTT.

This rearrangement joins TRBV7-9 to TRBJ2-7, with TRBD2 identical over 10 bases. CDR1 and CDR2 (germline): SEHNR, FQNEAQ (reference sequence). V was pared by 5 bases and J by 6 bases, with 19 bases of the junction left unmatched. The CDR3 length is 18 residues. This chain's CDR3 is CASSLYLAGDSTRLEQYF. DNA of the CDR3: TGTGCCAGCAGCCTGTACCTAGCGGGAGACTCCACCCGCCTCGAGCAGTACTTC. The full variable domain, completed using reference TRBV7-9 and TRBJ2-7, is DTGVSQNPRHKITKRGQNVTFRCDPISEHNRLYWYRQTLGQGPEFLTYFQNEAQLEKSRLLSDRFSAERPKGSFSTLEIQRTEQGDSAMYLCASSLYLAGDSTRLEQYFGPGTRLTVT.

This CDR3 reads CSVAGTGQETQYF. DNA for the CDR3: TGCAGCGTCGCCGGGACAGGGCAAGAGACCCAGTACTTC. The chain recombines TRBV29-1 with TRBJ2-5; 9 bases fit TRBD1. V was pared by 6 bases and J by 2 bases, with 4 bases of the junction left unmatched. CDR3 length equals 13 residues. Germline loops: CDR1 SQVTM, CDR2 ANQGSEA.

V gene TRBV11-2 combines with J gene TRBJ2-3; 8 bases map to TRBD2. Germline V gene data show CDR1 as SGHAT and CDR2 as FQNNGV. This CDR3 spans 16 amino acids. Germline trimming cut 0 bases from V and 4 bases from J; bases unmatched to any gene: 6. The CDR3 sequence is CASSLEVGRVSDTQYF. DNA for the CDR3: TGTGCCAGCAGCTTAGAGGTCGGGAGGGTCTCAGATACGCAGTATTTT.

The rearrangement joins TRBV4-1 to TRBJ2-3; no clear D. This CDR3 comprises 14 residues. Trimming shortened V by 0 bases and J by 5 bases, and 9 bases separated the two germline ends. Germline V gene data show CDR1 as MGHRA and CDR2 as YSYEKL. The CDR3 DNA sequence: TGCGCCAGCAGCCAAGAAATAACTGTAGATACGCAGTATTTT. Residues: CASSQEITVDTQYF.

The chain combines TRBV10-3 with TRBJ2-7; 7 nucleotides align to TRBD1. This CDR3 has 13 amino acids. V gave up 6 bases and J gave up 5 bases; unmatched junction bases: 7. Germline V gives CDR1 ENHRY, CDR2 SYGVKD. CDR3 coding DNA: TGTGCCATCAGCGACAGGGAAGTCAACGAGCAGTACTTC. It yields the protein CAISDREVNEQYF.

For the CDR3, the DNA is TGTGCCAGTATACCGGGACAGAACACCGGGGAGCTGTTTTTT. Translated: CASIPGQNTGELFF. The J gene is TRBJ2-2, the V gene TRBV19; tentatively, D is TRBD1 (6 bases). The length of the CDR3 is 14 residues. Germline V CDR1 and CDR2: LNHDA, SQIVND (reference sequence). Trimming took 7 bases from V and 1 from J, leaving 10 bases between them.

This chain connects TRBV27 to TRBJ1-5, with D unresolved. V lost 4 bases, J lost 5 bases, and 9 bases lay in between. The CDR3 totals 13 residues. Germline V lookup: CDR1 MNHEY, CDR2 SMNVEV (reference sequence). CDR3 protein: CASSSYSHQPQHF. The CDR3 bases are TGTGCCAGCAGTTCTTACAGTCATCAGCCCCAGCATTTT.

The chain joins TRBV27 to TRBJ1-3; no firm D call. This CDR3 is 14 amino acids long. CDR1 is MNHEY and CDR2 is SMNVEV in the germline V gene (reference sequence). V lost 3 bases and J lost 4, with 10 bases in between. The CDR3 bases are TGTGCCAGCAGTTTCCGGGGATCCGGAAACACCATATATTTT. This encodes CASSFRGSGNTIYF.

This clone appeared once. The V and J genes are TRBV15 and TRBJ2-5; 9 positions match TRBD1. The CDR3 sequence is 16 residues long. Germline V gene sequence: CDR1 LNHNV, CDR2 YYDKDF (reference sequence). J was trimmed by 4 bases and V by 5 bases; bases with no gene match: 11. This chain's CDR3 is CATSPQQGARAETQYF. CDR3 DNA sequence: TGTGCCACCAGCCCTCAACAGGGGGCGAGGGCAGAGACCCAGTACTTC.

V usage is TRBV10-1 and J usage is TRBJ1-1; D might be TRBD1 (6 bases). The germline CDR1 and CDR2 sequences are WNHNN and SYGVQD (reference sequence). Trimming took off 6 bases at V and 1 base at J, with 12 bases between the two ends. This CDR3 has 14 amino acids. The CDR3 DNA sequence: TGCGCCAGCAGCCCACAGGGACAGAACACTGAAGCTTTCTTT. The encoded protein is CASSPQGQNTEAFF.

This rearrangement joins TRBV15 to TRBJ1-3; perhaps TRBD1 as D (5 bases). CDR3 length: 16 amino acids. V gave up 3 bases and J gave up 7 bases, with 19 bases separating them. In germline, CDR1 is LNHNV, CDR2 YYDKDF (reference sequence). CDR3 protein: CATSSRSLSGGNTIYF. The CDR3, as DNA: TGTGCCACCAGCAGCCGTAGTCTTTCCGGGGGGAACACCATATATTTT.

Here the CDR3 reads CASSPMGQTGGEQYF. Written as DNA, the CDR3 is TGTGCCAGCTCACCTATGGGACAGACAGGGGGGGAGCAGTACTTC. The rearrangement uses TRBV18 and TRBJ2-7; 9 bases line up with TRBD1. CDR3 length equals 15 residues. Looked up from germline, CDR1 is KGHSH and CDR2 is LQKENI. V gave up 3 bases and J gave up 7 bases; unmatched junction bases: 10.

Regarding this clone: At the DNA level, this CDR3 is encoded by other sequences in the same sample as well. The chain couples TRBV9 to TRBJ2-1, with 8 positions matching TRBD2. This CDR3 is built from 15 residues. After removal of 0 bases from V and 3 bases from J, the junction contained 2 bases not matched to a gene. Germline assignment: CDR1 SGDLS and CDR2 YYNGEE. The CDR3 loop reads CASSVELADYNEQFF. The CDR3 DNA is TGTGCCAGCAGCGTAGAACTAGCGGACTACAATGAGCAGTTCTTC.

The chain uses TRBV7-3 and TRBJ2-2; no definite D call. The germline gives CDR1 SGHTA, CDR2 FQGTGA. V dropped 4 bases and J dropped 1 base, with 16 bases sitting between them. This CDR3 contains 17 residues. CDR3 residues: CASSSPVGYRNTGELFF. DNA of the CDR3: TGTGCCAGCAGCTCGCCCGTCGGTTACCGGAACACCGGGGAGCTGTTTTTT.

This chain uses TRBV21-1 with TRBJ2-2; the D call TRBD2 from the table was never checked on the DNA. TRBV21-1 has pseudogene status. The CDR3 has 14 amino acids. The CDR3 DNA reads TGTGCCAGCTGCCGGCTGACTAACACCGGGGAGCTGTTTTTT. Amino acid sequence: CASCRLTNTGELFF.